These T cell receptor beta chains were read from a single sample in a study of blood T cell repertoires in COVID-19. Sequencing was performed with immunoSEQ multiplex PCR; in TCRdb, only in-frame clones are kept and a portion is missing. The data show 300,000 to 350,000 clones, 90% to 95% seen once. Sequenced input: PBMCs or T cells enriched from blood (not recorded which). The receptors were sampled from a woman in her 30s who had been exposed to COVID-19. Both conserved end residues are part of each CDR3.

>TRBV27
CASSPDFNYGYTF
>TRBV10-3
CAISARGNQPQHF
>TRBV5-1
CASSSPGSIYGYTF
>TRBV7-8
CASSLGRIFPSYVLYF
>TRBV5-1
CASSSVAHEQYF
>TRBV7-2
CASSPWTGSSYEQYF
>TRBV10-3
CAISPPGQGFQRAFF
>TRBV11-2
CASSFRVSPSYEQYF
>TRBV10-3
CAISEGVSSGNTIYF
>TRBV10-3
CAISEGRGYTF
>TRBV5-1
CASSSPGQGAGTTEAFF
>TRBV5-1
CASSLELAGPQGYNEQFF
>TRBV28
CASVLNRVGSAFF
>TRBV23-1
CASSQLPLATNEKLFF
>TRBV9
CASSYLVGSGGPSTDTQYF
>TRBV7-2
CASRGQGSSYEQYF
>TRBV28
CASLDRGTGNTIYF
>TRBV19
CASSQQGAANEKLFF
>TRBV4-2
CASSRLEETQYF
>TRBV2
CASVRRGGYTF
>TRBV2
CASSEWDERTEAFF
>TRBV5-6
CASLAQGHYGYTF
>TRBV18
CASSPQGADYTEAFF
>TRBV7-8
CASSLAAGGKWNTEAFF
>TRBV5-1
CASSARLAGGSYPQETQYF
>TRBV2
CASIPWDRVTDTQYF
>TRBV5-4
CASSLDQGSNQPQHF
>TRBV28
CASSPAEYGYTF
>TRBV4-1
CASSQEFHRRGGERMNTEAFF
>TRBV2
CASSTDTERGAFQETQYF
>TRBV12-5
CASGLVVSGLRTEAFF
>TRBV19
CASTKTASSGANVLTF
>TRBV11-2
CASSLEAYRGHSGNTIYF